This record covers a single T cell receptor (beta chain). The sample holds other DNA sequences that translate to the same CDR3. Assay used: immunoSEQ multiplex PCR; TCRdb lists only in-frame clones, some missing. The profile shows roughly 140,000 clones, roughly 90% of them singletons. CDR3 length: 12 amino acids. Germline loops: CDR1 MDHEN, CDR2 SYDVKM. V was cut by 6 bases and J by 4 bases, with 10 bases left in between. The data are from a study of T cell responses to AZD1222 COVID-19 vaccine. Turning to the study itself: Second-dose schedules of about 4 or about 12 weeks were combined.

This chain links TRBV28 with TRBJ2-7; perhaps TRBD1 as D (5 bases). Here the sequenced sample was peripheral blood, taken on day 0 of AZD1222 vaccination. The receptor comes from an adult in good health. The CDR3 DNA reads as TGTGCCAGCAGCCTAAGGGGTTACGAGCAGTACTTC. It codes for CASSLRGYEQYF.